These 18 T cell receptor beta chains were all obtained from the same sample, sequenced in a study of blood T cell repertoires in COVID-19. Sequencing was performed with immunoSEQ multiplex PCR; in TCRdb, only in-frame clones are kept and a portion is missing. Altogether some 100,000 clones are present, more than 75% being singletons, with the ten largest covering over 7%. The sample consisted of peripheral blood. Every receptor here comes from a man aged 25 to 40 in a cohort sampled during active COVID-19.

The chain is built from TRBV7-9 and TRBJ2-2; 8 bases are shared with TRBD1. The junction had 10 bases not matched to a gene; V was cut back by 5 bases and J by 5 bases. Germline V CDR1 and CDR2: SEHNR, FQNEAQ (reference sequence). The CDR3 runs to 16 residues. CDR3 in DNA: TGTGCCAGCAGCACTACCGGGACAGGAGGTACCGGGGAGCTGTTTTTT. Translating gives CASSTTGTGGTGELFF.

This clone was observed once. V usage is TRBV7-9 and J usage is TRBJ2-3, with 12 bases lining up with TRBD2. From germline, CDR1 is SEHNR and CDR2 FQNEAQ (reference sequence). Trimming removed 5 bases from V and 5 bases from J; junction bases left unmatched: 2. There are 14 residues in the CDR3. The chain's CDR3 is CASSTSGGQDTQYF. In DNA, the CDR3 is TGTGCCAGCAGCACTAGCGGGGGGCAAGATACGCAGTATTTT.

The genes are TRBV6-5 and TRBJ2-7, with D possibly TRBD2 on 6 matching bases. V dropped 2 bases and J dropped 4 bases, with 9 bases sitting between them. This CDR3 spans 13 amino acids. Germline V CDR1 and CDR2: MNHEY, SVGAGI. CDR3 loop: CASSYGGIYEQYF. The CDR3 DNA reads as TGTGCCAGCAGTTACGGGGGGATTTACGAGCAGTACTTC.

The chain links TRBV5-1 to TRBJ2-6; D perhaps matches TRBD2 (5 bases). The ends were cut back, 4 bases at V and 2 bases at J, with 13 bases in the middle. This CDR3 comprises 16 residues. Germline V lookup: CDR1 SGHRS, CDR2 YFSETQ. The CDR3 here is CASSQSEGPGANVLTF. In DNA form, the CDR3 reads TGCGCCAGCAGCCAAAGTGAGGGCCCTGGGGCCAACGTCCTGACTTTC. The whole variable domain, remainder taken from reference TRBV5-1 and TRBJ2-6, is KAGVTQTPRYLIKTRGQQVTLSCSPISGHRSVSWYQQTPGQGLQFLFEYFSETQRNKGNFPGRFSGRQFSNSRSEMNVSTLELGDSALYLCASSQSEGPGANVLTFGAGSRLTVL.

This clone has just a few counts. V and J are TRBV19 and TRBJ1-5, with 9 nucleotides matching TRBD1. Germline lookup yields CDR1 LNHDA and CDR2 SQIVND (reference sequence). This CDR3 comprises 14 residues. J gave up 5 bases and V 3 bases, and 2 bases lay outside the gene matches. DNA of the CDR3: TGTGCCAGTAGTATCCGGGACAGGGATCAGCCCCAGCATTTT. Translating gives CASSIRDRDQPQHF. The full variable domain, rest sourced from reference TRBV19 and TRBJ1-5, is DGGITQSPKYLFRKEGQNVTLSCEQNLNHDAMYWYRQDPGQGLRLIYYSQIVNDFQKGDIAEGYSVSREKKESFPLTVTSAQKNPTAFYLCASSIRDRDQPQHFGDGTRLSIL.

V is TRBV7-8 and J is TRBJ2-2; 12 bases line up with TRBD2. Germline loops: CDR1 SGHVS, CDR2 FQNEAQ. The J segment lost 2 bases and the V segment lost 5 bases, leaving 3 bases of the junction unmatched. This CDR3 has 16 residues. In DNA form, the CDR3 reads TGTGCCAGCAGCGAACTAGCGGGGGGCAACACCGGGGAGCTGTTTTTT. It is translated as CASSELAGGNTGELFF.

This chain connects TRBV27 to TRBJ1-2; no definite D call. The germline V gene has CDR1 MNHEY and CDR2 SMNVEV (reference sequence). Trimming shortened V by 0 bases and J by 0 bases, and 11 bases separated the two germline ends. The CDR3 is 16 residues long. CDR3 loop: CASSLSVDSANYGYTF. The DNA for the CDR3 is TGTGCCAGCAGTTTATCGGTCGACTCAGCTAACTATGGCTACACCTTC.

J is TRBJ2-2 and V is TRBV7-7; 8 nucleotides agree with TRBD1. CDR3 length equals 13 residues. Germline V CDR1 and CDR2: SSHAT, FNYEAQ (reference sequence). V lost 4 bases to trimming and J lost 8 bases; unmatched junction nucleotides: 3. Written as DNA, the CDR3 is TGTGCCAGCAGCTCTACAGGGGGTGGGGAGCTGTTTTTT. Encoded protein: CASSSTGGGELFF.

The CDR3 sequence: CASSRQQFGGTGFYGYTF. Written as DNA, the CDR3 is TGTGCCAGCAGCCGCCAACAATTCGGCGGGACAGGGTTCTATGGCTACACCTTC. This chain connects TRBV7-9 to TRBJ1-2; 9 nucleotides align to TRBD1. J lost 4 bases, V lost 5 bases, and 17 bases had no gene match. Germline assignment: CDR1 SEHNR and CDR2 FQNEAQ (reference sequence). The CDR3 spans 18 residues.

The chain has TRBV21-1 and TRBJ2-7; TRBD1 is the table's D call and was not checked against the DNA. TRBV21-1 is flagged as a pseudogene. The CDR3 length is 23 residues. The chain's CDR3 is CASSLPVPRTGGVSRSRPYEQYF. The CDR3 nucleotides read TGTGCCAGCAGCCTTCCCGTTCCCCGGACAGGGGGCGTATCCCGATCCCGGCCCTACGAGCAGTACTTC.

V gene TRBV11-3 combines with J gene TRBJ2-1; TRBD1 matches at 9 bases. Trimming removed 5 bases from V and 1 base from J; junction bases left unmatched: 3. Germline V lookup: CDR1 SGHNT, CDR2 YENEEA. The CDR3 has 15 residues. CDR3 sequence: CASSRTGESYNEQFF. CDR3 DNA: TGTGCCAGCAGCCGGACAGGGGAGTCCTACAATGAGCAGTTCTTC.

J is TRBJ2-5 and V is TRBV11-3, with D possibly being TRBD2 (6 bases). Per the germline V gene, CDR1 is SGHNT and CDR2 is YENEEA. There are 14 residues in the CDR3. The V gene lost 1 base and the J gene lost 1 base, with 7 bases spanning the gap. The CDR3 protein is CASSLGRGQETQYF. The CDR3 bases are TGTGCCAGCAGCTTAGGGCGGGGCCAAGAGACCCAGTACTTC.

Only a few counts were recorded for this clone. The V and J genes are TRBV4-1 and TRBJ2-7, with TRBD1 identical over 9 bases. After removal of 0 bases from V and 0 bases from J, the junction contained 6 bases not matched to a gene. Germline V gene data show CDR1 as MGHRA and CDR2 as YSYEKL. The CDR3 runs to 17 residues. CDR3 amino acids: CASSQDGQGSSSYEQYF. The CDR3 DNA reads TGCGCCAGCAGCCAAGACGGACAGGGGAGTAGCTCCTACGAGCAGTACTTC.

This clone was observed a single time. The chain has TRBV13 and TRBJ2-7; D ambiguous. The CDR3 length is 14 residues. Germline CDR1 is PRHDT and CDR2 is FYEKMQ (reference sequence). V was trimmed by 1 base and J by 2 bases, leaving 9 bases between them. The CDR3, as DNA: TGTGCCAGCAGCTTAGACGGTAATCCCTACGAGCAGTACTTC. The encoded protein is CASSLDGNPYEQYF. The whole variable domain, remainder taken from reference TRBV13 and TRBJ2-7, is AAGVIQSPRHLIKEKRETATLKCYPIPRHDTVYWYQQGPGQDPQFLISFYEKMQSDKGSIPDRFSAQQFSDYHSELNMSSLELGDSALYFCASSLDGNPYEQYFGPGTRLTVT.

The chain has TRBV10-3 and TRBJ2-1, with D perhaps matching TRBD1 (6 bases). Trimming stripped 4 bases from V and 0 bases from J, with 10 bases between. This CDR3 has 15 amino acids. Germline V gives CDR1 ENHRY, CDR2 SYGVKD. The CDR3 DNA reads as TGTGCCATCAGTGTTACAGGGAGCTCCTACAATGAGCAGTTCTTC. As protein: CAISVTGSSYNEQFF.

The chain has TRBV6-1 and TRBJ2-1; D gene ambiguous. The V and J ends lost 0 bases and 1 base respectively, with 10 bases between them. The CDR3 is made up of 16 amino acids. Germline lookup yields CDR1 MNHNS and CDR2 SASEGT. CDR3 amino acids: CASSEALSLSYNEQFF. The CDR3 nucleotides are TGTGCCAGCAGTGAAGCTTTGAGTCTTTCCTACAATGAGCAGTTCTTC.

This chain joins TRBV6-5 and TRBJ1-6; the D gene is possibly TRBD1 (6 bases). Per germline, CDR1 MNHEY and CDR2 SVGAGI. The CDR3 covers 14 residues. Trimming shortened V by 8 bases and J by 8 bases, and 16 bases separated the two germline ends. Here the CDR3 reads CASSNRVRDSPLHF. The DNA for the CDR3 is TGTGCCAGCTCGAACAGGGTGAGGGATTCACCCCTCCACTTT.

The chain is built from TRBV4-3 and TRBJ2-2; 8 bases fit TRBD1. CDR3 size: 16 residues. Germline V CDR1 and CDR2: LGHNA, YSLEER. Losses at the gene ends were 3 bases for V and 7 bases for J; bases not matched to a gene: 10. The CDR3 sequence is CASSQGVDRADGELFF. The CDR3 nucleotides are TGCGCCAGCAGCCAGGGTGTGGACAGGGCGGACGGGGAGCTGTTTTTT.